This TCR beta chain is drawn from a study of T cell responses to AZD1222 COVID-19 vaccine. On this clone: Its cognate antigen is unknown.

The CDR3 is 17 amino acids. Germline V gives CDR1 SGHRS, CDR2 YFSETQ. V lost 1 base and J lost 0, with 16 bases in between. Assay: immunoSEQ multiplex PCR; the TCRdb copy retains only in-frame clones and omits some. The table has about 130,000 clones, just over 90% seen once. Study results and caveats: Epitopes outside B.1.351 and B.1.1.7 mutated regions reportedly drew nearly half of spike TCRs. Among AZD1222 vaccinees, only five or six were seropositive at baseline. Distributed over spike, vaccine-associated CD4 TCRs predominated at 160-218 and 743-854. Repertoires were obtained solely post-peak T cell response.

The chain couples TRBV5-1 to TRBJ1-2; D is possibly TRBD1 (5 bases). This specimen was peripheral blood, taken on day 0 of AZD1222 vaccination. The TCR originated in an adult in good health. In nucleotides, the CDR3 is TGCGCCAGCAGCTTGTCGGCGGAGGGACCGGCTAACTATGGCTACACCTTC. Translation: CASSLSAEGPANYGYTF. Full variable domain (rest looked up from reference TRBV5-1 and TRBJ1-2): KAGVTQTPRYLIKTRGQQVTLSCSPISGHRSVSWYQQTPGQGLQFLFEYFSETQRNKGNFPGRFSGRQFSNSRSEMNVSTLELGDSALYLCASSLSAEGPANYGYTFGSGTRLTVV.